This T cell receptor beta chain was sequenced for a study of response to subunit inactivated influenza vaccine (dated 2018 in TCRdb). With respect to the entire study: To follow how T cells responded to a trivalent subunit inactivated influenza vaccine, the researchers relied on deep quantitative profiling of the T cell receptor repertoire. Here is what the overall study found, with its caveats: It was suggested by the authors that each seasonal influenza vaccination may recruit only a limited number of new T cells.

Receptor libraries were prepared by RT-PCR. Reads for this sample came from an Illumina HiSeq 2500. In-frame beta chains were kept once TCRdb had trimmed the public reads at Q25 with fastp and called clones with MiXCR. Each CDR3 protein gets just one entry, which takes the most common genes and DNA from the rows behind it. This sample gives about 520,000 distinct CDR3 sequences in total; approximately 24% of them show up just once. The ten largest account for approximately 1.9% of the sample. As regards this clonotype: This clone's antigen is unknown. There are no base qualities to consult, and no much larger clone falls within one base.

The CDR3 contains 12 residues, cysteine and phenylalanine counted. CDR3 DNA is the only sequence kept; it has 36 bases, read in frame from the first base. CDR1 and CDR2, per the germline V gene, are SQVTM and ANQGSEA. V drops 1 base and J drops 12 bases, leaving 13 bases in between. The source material was CD4+ T cells sorted from PBMCs, sampled about 5 days after vaccination. This TCR derives from a man between 50 and 59 years old who received an inactivated influenza vaccine. Donor details come from another sample of the same person, matched by shared clones. The rearranged segments are TRBV29-1 and TRBJ2-1; TRBD1 might be the D gene, on 6 matching bases. The sequenced DNA: TGCAGCGTTGAAGGGCCAGGGGTTGCGCAGTTCTTC. It is translated as CSVEGPGVAQFF.